This T cell receptor (beta chain) was found in a study of blood T cell repertoires in COVID-19. Study-wide context: Specimens from acute and convalescent COVID-19 originated in the United States, Italy and Spain. T cells, B-cell-depleted T cells, or PBMCs supplied cDNA or gDNA.

Sequencing was performed with immunoSEQ multiplex PCR; in TCRdb, only in-frame clones are kept and a portion is missing. The table includes some 150,000 clones, approximately 90% detected once. Germline CDR1 SGHTA, CDR2 FQGNSA. The CDR3 runs to 13 residues. V was trimmed by 1 base and J by 9 bases, leaving 10 bases between them. The clonotype originates from a woman aged 60 to 75 with active COVID-19. What was sequenced was peripheral blood. V gene TRBV7-2 combines with J gene TRBJ2-1, with D possibly TRBD1 on 5 matching bases. CDR3 in amino acids: CASSLEGFGEQFF. DNA for the CDR3: TGTGCCAGCAGCTTAGAGGGGTTCGGTGAGCAGTTCTTC.